The following is a T cell receptor (beta chain) sequence with its context. These data originate in a study of OX40 agonist ivuxolimab in advanced cancers. Germline lookup yields CDR1 SQVTM and CDR2 ANQGSEA. Trimming shortened V by 7 bases and J by 0 bases, and 9 bases separated the two germline ends. This CDR3 comprises 12 residues. The protocol was immunoSEQ multiplex PCR, while the TCRdb copy is restricted to in-frame clones and leaves out a portion. The sample includes tens of thousands of clones, approximately 90% of them seen just once. This receptor was taken from an adult with an advanced solid tumor such as melanoma, head and neck, liver or kidney cancer. The chain links TRBV29-1 to TRBJ2-5; the D call may be TRBD1 or TRBD2 (5 bases each). This sample comprised CD4+ or CD8+ T cells sorted from blood, obtained in a trial of the OX40 agonist ivuxolimab. In nucleotides, the CDR3 is TGCAGCGGGGGACGTGACCAAGAGACCCAGTACTTC. Translating it yields CSGGRDQETQYF.